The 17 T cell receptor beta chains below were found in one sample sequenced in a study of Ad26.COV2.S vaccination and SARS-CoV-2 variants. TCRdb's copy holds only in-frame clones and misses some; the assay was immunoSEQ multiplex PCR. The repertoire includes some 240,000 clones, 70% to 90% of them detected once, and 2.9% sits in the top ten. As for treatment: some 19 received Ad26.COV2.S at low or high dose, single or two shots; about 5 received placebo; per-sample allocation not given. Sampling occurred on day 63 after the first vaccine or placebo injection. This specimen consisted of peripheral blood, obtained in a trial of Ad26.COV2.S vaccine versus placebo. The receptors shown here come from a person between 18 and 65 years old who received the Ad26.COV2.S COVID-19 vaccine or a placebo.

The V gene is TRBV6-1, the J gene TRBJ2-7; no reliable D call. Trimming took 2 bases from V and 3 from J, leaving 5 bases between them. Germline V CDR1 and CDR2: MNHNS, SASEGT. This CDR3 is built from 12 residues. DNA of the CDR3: TGTGCCAGCAGTGAACAAATCTACGAGCAGTACGTC. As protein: CASSEQIYEQYV.

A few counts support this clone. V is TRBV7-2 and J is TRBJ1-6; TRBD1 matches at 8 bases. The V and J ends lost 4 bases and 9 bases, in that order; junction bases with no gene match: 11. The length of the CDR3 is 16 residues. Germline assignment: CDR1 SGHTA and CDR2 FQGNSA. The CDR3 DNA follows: TGTGCCAGCAGCTGGGGGGACAGGAGGGATGGTTCACCCCTCCACTTT. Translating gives CASSWGDRRDGSPLHF.

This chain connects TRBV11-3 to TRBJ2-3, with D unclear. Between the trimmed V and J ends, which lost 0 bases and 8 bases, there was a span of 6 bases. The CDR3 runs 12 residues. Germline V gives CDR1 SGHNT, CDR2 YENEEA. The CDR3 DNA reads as TGTGCCAGCAGCTTAGACCACGCTACGCAGTATTTT. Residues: CASSLDHATQYF.

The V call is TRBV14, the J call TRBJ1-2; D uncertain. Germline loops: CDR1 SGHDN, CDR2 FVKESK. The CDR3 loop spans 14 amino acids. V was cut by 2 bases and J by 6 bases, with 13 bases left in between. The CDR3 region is CASSQFPQGDGYTF. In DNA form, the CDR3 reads TGTGCCAGCAGCCAATTCCCACAAGGAGATGGCTACACCTTC.

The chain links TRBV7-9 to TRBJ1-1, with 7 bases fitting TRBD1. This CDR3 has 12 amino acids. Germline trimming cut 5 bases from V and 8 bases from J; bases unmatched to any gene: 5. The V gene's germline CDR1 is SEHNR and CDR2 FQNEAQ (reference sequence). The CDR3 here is CASSAWDREAFF. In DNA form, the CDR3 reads TGTGCCAGCAGCGCCTGGGACAGAGAAGCTTTCTTT.

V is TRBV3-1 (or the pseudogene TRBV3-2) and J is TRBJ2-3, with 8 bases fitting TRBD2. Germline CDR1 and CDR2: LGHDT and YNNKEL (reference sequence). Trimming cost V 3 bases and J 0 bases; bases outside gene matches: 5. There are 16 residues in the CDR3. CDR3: CASSHNSGKSTDTQYF. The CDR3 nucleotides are TGTGCCAGCAGCCACAATAGCGGGAAGAGCACAGATACGCAGTATTTT.

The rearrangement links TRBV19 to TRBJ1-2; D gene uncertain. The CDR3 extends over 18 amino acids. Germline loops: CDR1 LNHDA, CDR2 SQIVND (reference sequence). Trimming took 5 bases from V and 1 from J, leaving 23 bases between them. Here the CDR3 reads CASSRTGQLLIFNYGYTF. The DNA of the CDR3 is TGTGCCAGTAGTCGGACGGGCCAGCTCCTTATCTTTAACTATGGCTACACCTTC.

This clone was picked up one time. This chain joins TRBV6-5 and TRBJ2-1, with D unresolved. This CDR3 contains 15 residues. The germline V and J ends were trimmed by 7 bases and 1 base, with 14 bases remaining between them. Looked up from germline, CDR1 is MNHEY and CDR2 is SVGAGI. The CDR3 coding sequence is TGTGCCAGCACCCCCTCCCCCTTATCCTACAATGAGCAGTTCTTC. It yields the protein CASTPSPLSYNEQFF.

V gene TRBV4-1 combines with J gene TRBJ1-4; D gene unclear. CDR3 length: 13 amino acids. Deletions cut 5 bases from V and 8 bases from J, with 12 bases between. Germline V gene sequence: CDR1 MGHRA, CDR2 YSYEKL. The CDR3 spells CASSTRQAEKLFF. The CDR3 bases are TGCGCCAGCAGCACCCGGCAGGCGGAAAAACTGTTTTTT.

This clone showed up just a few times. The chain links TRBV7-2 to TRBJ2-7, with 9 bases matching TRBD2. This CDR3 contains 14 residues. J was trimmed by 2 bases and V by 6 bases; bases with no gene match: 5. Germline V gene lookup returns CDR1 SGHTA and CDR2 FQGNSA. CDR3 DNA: TGTGCCAGCAGGTCCGCTAGCGGGGCCTACGAGCAGTACTTC. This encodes CASRSASGAYEQYF.

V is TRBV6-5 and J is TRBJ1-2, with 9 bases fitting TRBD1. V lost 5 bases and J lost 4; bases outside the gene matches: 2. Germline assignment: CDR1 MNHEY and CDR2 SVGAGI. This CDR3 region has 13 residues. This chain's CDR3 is CASSRTGVYGYTF. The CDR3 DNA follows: TGTGCCAGCAGTAGGACAGGGGTCTATGGCTACACCTTC.

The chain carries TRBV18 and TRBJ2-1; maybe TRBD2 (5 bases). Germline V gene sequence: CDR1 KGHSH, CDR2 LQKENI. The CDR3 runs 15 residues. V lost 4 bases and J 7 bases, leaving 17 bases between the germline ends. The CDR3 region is CASSLFPSSVNEQFF. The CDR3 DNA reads TGTGCCAGCTCACTGTTTCCTAGCTCGGTAAATGAGCAGTTCTTC.

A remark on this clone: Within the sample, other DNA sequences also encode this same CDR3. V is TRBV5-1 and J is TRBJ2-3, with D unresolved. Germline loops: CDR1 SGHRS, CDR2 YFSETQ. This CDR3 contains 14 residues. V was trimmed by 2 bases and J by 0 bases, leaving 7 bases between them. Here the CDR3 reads CASSFGPSTDTQYF. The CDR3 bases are TGCGCCAGCAGCTTCGGGCCTAGCACAGATACGCAGTATTTT.

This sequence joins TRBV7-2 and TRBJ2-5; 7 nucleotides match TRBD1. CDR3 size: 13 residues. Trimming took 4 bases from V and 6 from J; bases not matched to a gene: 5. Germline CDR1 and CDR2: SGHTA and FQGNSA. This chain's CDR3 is CASSYDRDKTQYF. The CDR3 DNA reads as TGTGCCAGCAGCTACGACAGGGACAAGACCCAGTACTTC.

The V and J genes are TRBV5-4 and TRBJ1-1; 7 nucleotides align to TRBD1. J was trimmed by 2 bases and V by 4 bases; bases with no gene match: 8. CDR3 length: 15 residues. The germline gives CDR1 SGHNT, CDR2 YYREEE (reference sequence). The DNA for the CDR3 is TGTGCCAGCAGCCGCCTACAGGGGATTAACACTGAAGCTTTCTTT. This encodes CASSRLQGINTEAFF.

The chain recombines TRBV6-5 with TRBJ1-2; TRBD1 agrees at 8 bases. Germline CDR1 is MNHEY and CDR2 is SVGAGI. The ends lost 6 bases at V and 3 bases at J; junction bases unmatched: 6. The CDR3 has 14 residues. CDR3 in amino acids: CASRGQGLDYGYTF. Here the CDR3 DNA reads TGTGCCAGCAGAGGACAGGGTCTAGACTATGGCTACACCTTC.

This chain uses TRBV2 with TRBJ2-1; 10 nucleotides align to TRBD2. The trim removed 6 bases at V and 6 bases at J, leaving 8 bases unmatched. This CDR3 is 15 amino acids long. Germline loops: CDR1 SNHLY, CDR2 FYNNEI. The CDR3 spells CASRLLAGVGNEQFF. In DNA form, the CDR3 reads TGTGCCAGCAGACTTCTAGCGGGAGTAGGCAATGAGCAGTTCTTC.